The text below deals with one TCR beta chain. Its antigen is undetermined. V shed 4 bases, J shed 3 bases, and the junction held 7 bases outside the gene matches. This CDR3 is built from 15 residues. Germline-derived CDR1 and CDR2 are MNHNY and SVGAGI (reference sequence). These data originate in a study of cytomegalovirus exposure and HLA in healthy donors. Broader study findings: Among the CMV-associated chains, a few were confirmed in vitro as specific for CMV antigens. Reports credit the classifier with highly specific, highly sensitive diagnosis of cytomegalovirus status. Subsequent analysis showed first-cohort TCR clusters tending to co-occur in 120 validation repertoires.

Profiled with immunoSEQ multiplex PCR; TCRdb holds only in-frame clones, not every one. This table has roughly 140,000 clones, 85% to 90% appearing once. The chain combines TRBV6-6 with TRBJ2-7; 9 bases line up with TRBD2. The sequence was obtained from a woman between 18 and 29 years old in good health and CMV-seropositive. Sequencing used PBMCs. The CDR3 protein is CASSSYSGSGYEQYF. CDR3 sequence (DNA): TGTGCCAGCAGTTCATATAGCGGGAGCGGCTACGAGCAGTACTTC.